Following are 2 T cell receptor beta chains from one sample sequenced in a study of beta chain features in type 1 diabetes. Expressed TCRB transcripts were sequenced because the isolated RNA had all been reverse transcribed beforehand. This table comes from immunoSEQ multiplex PCR, and its TCRdb copy is limited to in-frame clones, with some not included. The table shows 500,000 to 650,000 clones, with roughly 12% occurring only once. Their cognate antigens are unknown. Points from the study as a whole: Significant though moderate, a shortening of TCRB CDR3s appeared in all four CD4+ subsets of Type 1 diabetes patients.

Sequences were obtained from naive CD4+ T cells from blood. All receptors derive from a man between 25 and 39 years old with type 1 diabetes.

The rearrangement uses TRBV6-5 and TRBJ2-5; TRBD2 might be the D (5 bases). The germline CDR1 and CDR2 sequences are MNHEY and SVGAGI. The CDR3 extends over 13 amino acids. V was pared by 6 bases and J by 3 bases, with 11 bases between. The CDR3 protein is CASSPRAEETQYF. The CDR3 coding sequence is TGTGCCAGCAGCCCGAGGGCGGAAGAGACCCAGTACTTC.

This clone was counted between two and nine times. V usage is TRBV7-3 and J usage is TRBJ2-1; D is uncertain. The CDR3 consists of 14 residues. Between the trimmed V and J ends, which lost 5 bases and 6 bases, there was a span of 14 bases. CDR1 is SGHTA and CDR2 is FQGTGA in the germline V gene. The CDR3 DNA reads as TGTGCCAGCAGCCTCTGGGTTCTCTCCAATGAGCAGTTCTTC. Translating it yields CASSLWVLSNEQFF.